Sequencing of this TCR beta chain was carried out in a study of blood T cell repertoires in COVID-19. This CDR3 comprises 14 residues. J lost 6 bases, V lost 7 bases, and 8 bases had no gene match. From germline, CDR1 is MNHEY and CDR2 SVGAGI. Only a few counts were recorded for this clone. This table comes from immunoSEQ multiplex PCR, and its TCRdb copy is limited to in-frame clones, with some not included. The sample consists of 250,000 to 350,000 clones, about 84% of them appearing once. The TCR originated in a woman in her forties or fifties with acute or convalescent COVID-19. Sequencing input: peripheral blood. V usage is TRBV6-5 and J usage is TRBJ2-7, with TRBD2 matching 11 bases. CDR3 coding DNA: TGTGCCAGCACCTCGACTAGCGGGATCTTCGAGCAGTACTTC. This encodes CASTSTSGIFEQYF.